The 17 T cell receptor beta chains below were found in one sample sequenced in a study of identical twins. MiXCR was run by TCRdb on the 5' RACE reads, yielding one entry per CDR3 protein. This sample yields hundreds of thousands of distinct CDR3 sequences, of which 11% to 15% are seen a single time; approximately 8.2% belongs to the top ten. Sequenced: memory (CD45RO+) T cells sorted from blood. These receptors were taken from a woman aged 18 to 35 in good health.

This clonotype has more than one count but fewer than ten. The chain combines TRBV5-1 with TRBJ1-1; possible D gene TRBD1, 5 bases. The germline V gene has CDR1 SGHRS and CDR2 YFSETQ. The CDR3 is 15 amino acids. Trimming took 0 bases from V and 2 from J, leaving 11 bases between them. The CDR3 sequence is CASSLGGSDNTEAFF. CDR3 bases: TGCGCCAGCAGCTTGGGGGGGTCCGATAACACTGAAGCTTTCTTT.

This clonotype has at least ten counts. V usage is TRBV12-3 or TRBV12-4 and J usage is TRBJ1-2, with D uncertain. There are 11 residues in the CDR3. V was trimmed by 7 bases and J by 8 bases, leaving 11 bases between them. CDR3 loop: CASNREGGYTF. CDR3 coding DNA: TGTGCCAGCAACCGGGAAGGGGGCTACACCTTC.

This clonotype was detected a few times. The rearrangement joins TRBV3-1 to TRBJ1-3; D gene unclear. The V and J ends lost 4 bases and 1 base respectively, with 8 bases between them. The length of the CDR3 is 14 residues. Germline loops: CDR1 LGHDT, CDR2 YNNKEL (reference sequence). CDR3 in DNA: TGTGCCAGCAGCCCCCGTTCGTCTGGAAACACCATATATTTT. This translates into CASSPRSSGNTIYF.

The chain has TRBV15 and TRBJ1-5; D call uncertain. Germline CDR1 reads LNHNV; CDR2 reads YYDKDF (reference sequence). CDR3 length equals 13 residues. V was pared by 5 bases and J by 3 bases, with 8 bases between. CDR3 residues: CATSLDPNQPQHF. The CDR3 DNA reads as TGTGCCACCAGCTTGGACCCCAATCAGCCCCAGCATTTT.

V and J are TRBV5-6 and TRBJ1-2; D may be TRBD1 (5 bases). CDR1 and CDR2 from the germline V gene are SGHDT and YYEEEE. The V and J ends lost 4 bases and 2 bases respectively, with 12 bases between them. The CDR3 is 14 residues long. The CDR3 loop is CASSRRGWNYGYTF. As DNA, the CDR3 is TGTGCCAGCAGCCGAAGGGGTTGGAACTATGGCTACACCTTC. Full variable domain (remainder filled in from reference TRBV5-6 and TRBJ1-2): DAGVTQSPTHLIKTRGQQVTLRCSPKSGHDTVSWYQQALGQGPQFIFQYYEEEERQRGNFPDRFSGHQFPNYSSELNVNALLLGDSALYLCASSRRGWNYGYTFGSGTRLTVV.

This clonotype was counted many times. The rearrangement joins TRBV15 to TRBJ1-1; D perhaps matches TRBD1 (5 bases). Looked up from germline, CDR1 is LNHNV and CDR2 is YYDKDF (reference sequence). CDR3 length: 15 residues. Trimming took off 0 bases at V and 0 bases at J, with 8 bases between the two ends. The CDR3 sequence is CATSRDKGMNTEAFF. CDR3 in DNA: TGTGCCACCAGCAGAGATAAGGGGATGAACACTGAAGCTTTCTTT.

This clonotype turned up a few times. V gene TRBV4-2 combines with J gene TRBJ2-7, with D possibly TRBD2 on 6 matching bases. The V end was cut by 2 bases, the J end by 4 bases, with 15 bases between. Germline CDR1 LGHNA, CDR2 YNFKEQ. This CDR3 comprises 15 residues. CDR3 residues: CASSQSGTSIYEQYF. In nucleotides, the CDR3 is TGTGCCAGCAGCCAATCCGGGACTTCCATTTACGAGCAGTACTTC.

V gene TRBV7-2 combines with J gene TRBJ2-3; D is ambiguous. V lost 2 bases and J 0 bases, leaving 9 bases between the germline ends. CDR1 is SGHTA, CDR2 FQGNSA, per germline. This CDR3 comprises 15 residues. DNA for the CDR3: TGTGCCAGCAGCTTACAGACTTCTAGCACAGATACGCAGTATTTT. As protein: CASSLQTSSTDTQYF.

V is TRBV27 and J is TRBJ2-6; D not resolved. V gave up 5 bases and J gave up 2 bases, with 10 bases separating them. The CDR3 is 15 amino acids. Germline V gene lookup returns CDR1 MNHEY and CDR2 SMNVEV (reference sequence). The CDR3 region is CASSALGAGANVLTF. For the CDR3, the DNA is TGTGCCAGCAGTGCTCTGGGCGCTGGGGCCAACGTCCTGACTTTC.

This clonotype was detected only a few times. The chain uses TRBV5-1 and TRBJ1-1; D is ambiguous. This CDR3 has 9 amino acids. Per the germline V gene, CDR1 is SGHRS and CDR2 is YFSETQ. Trimming removed 5 bases at V and 11 bases at J, with 7 bases between. The CDR3 protein is CASRVQAFF. DNA for the CDR3: TGCGCCAGCAGGGTGCAGGCTTTCTTT. Together with reference TRBV5-1 and TRBJ1-1, the CDR3 gives the full variable domain: KAGVTQTPRYLIKTRGQQVTLSCSPISGHRSVSWYQQTPGQGLQFLFEYFSETQRNKGNFPGRFSGRQFSNSRSEMNVSTLELGDSALYLCASRVQAFFGQGTRLTVV.

This clonotype was recorded a few times. V and J are TRBV20-1 and TRBJ2-7; 10 bases line up with TRBD2. The CDR3 is 13 residues long. J gave up 0 bases and V 7 bases, and 3 bases lay outside the gene matches. Germline assignment: CDR1 DFQATT and CDR2 SNEGSKA (reference sequence). The CDR3 region is CSGTSGNSYEQYF. The CDR3 DNA is TGCAGTGGGACTAGCGGTAACTCCTACGAGCAGTACTTC.

In its sample, this clonotype was seen a few times. The chain recombines TRBV3-1 with TRBJ2-3, with unresolved D. The CDR3 spans 12 residues. V dropped 8 bases and J dropped 5 bases, with 11 bases sitting between them. The germline V gene has CDR1 LGHDT and CDR2 YNNKEL (reference sequence). The CDR3 DNA is TGTGCCAGCGCCGCGGTGGAAGATACGCAGTATTTT. It translates to CASAAVEDTQYF.

This clonotype was seen a handful of times. The chain employs TRBV29-1 and TRBJ2-6, with D maybe TRBD1 (6 bases). Trimming took off 0 bases at V and 4 bases at J, with 19 bases between the two ends. The CDR3 sequence is 18 residues long. Germline-derived CDR1 and CDR2 are SQVTM and ANQGSEA. CDR3 sequence: CSVEDLDRPSSGANVLTF. CDR3 in DNA: TGCAGCGTTGAAGATCTAGACAGGCCTAGCTCGGGGGCCAACGTCCTGACTTTC.

The rearrangement links TRBV5-8 to TRBJ2-1; 12 bases match TRBD2. V was pared by 1 base and J by 9 bases, with 2 bases of the junction left unmatched. The V gene's germline CDR1 is SGHTS and CDR2 YDEGEE. The CDR3 runs to 14 residues. Here the CDR3 reads CASSLRLAGVEQFF. The CDR3 DNA sequence: TGTGCCAGCAGCTTGCGACTAGCGGGAGTTGAGCAGTTCTTC. The full variable domain, completed using reference TRBV5-8 and TRBJ2-1, is EAGVTQSPTHLIKTRGQQATLRCSPISGHTSVYWYQQALGLGLQFLLWYDEGEERNRGNFPPRFSGRQFPNYSSELNVNALELEDSALYLCASSLRLAGVEQFFGPGTRLTVL.

The chain uses TRBV6-5 and TRBJ1-4; D unresolved. Germline V gene sequence: CDR1 MNHEY, CDR2 SVGAGI. The CDR3 is 15 amino acids. Deletions cut 8 bases from V and 7 bases from J, with 20 bases between. This CDR3 reads CASVRDGSLGEKLFF. DNA for the CDR3: TGTGCCAGCGTTCGGGATGGGTCTCTTGGTGAAAAACTGTTTTTT.

V and J are TRBV7-2 and TRBJ2-5; 8 nucleotides match TRBD1. Unmatched junction bases numbered 3, after V lost 5 bases and J lost 1 base. The CDR3 is 14 residues long. Germline CDR1 and CDR2: SGHTA and FQGNSA. CDR3 sequence (DNA): TGTGCCAGCAGCGACAGGGGTCCCCAAGAGACCCAGTACTTC. This sequence encodes CASSDRGPQETQYF.

The rearrangement uses TRBV12-3 or TRBV12-4 and TRBJ2-2, with D perhaps TRBD1 (6 bases). The CDR3 length is 15 residues. The V end was cut by 6 bases, the J end by 0 bases, with 11 bases between. CDR3 region: CASRKQGSNTGELFF. DNA of the CDR3: TGTGCCAGCAGAAAACAGGGTTCGAACACCGGGGAGCTGTTTTTT.